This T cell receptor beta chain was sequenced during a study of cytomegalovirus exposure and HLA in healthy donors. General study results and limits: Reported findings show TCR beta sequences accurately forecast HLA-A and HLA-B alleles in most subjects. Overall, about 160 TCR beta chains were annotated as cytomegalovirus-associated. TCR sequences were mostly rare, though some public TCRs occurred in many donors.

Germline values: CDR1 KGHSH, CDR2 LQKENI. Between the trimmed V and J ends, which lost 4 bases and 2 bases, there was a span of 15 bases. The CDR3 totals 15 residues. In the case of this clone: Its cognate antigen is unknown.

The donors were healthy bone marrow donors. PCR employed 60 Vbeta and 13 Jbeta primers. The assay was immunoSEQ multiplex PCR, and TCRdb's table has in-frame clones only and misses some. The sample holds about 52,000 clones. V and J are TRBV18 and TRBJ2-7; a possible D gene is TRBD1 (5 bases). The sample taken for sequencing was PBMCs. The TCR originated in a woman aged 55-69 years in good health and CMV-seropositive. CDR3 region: CASSQGQGDTYEQYF. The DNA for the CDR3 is TGTGCCAGCTCACAAGGGCAAGGGGATACCTACGAGCAGTACTTC.